This passage covers 14 T cell receptor beta chains from one sample sequenced in a study of shared clonotypes between healthy human individuals (dated by TCRdb to 2018 to 2020). Library prep was done by the immunoSEQ multiplex PCR assay. Imported from immuneACCESS, the table was reduced by TCRdb to in-frame sequences with V and J called. These copies leave out some clones; in studies compared against another copy, an unresolved V gene accounts for under half, and the cause of the remainder is not known. This sample gives over a million clones in total; approximately 80% of them show up just once. The ten biggest clones cover approximately 0.56% of the sample. Sequenced input: memory CD4+ T cells from PBMCs. What the cell subset or site label conveys for this sample: CD45RA-negative fraction. These receptors were collected from a man aged 18 to 29 in good health. Some clones in this sample may be carry-over from other donors' samples.

This clone appeared many times. The V call is TRBV7-2, the J call TRBJ2-7, with D perhaps assigned TRBD1 or TRBD2 (5 bases each). With 3 bases removed from V and 6 bases from J, the gap between germline ends came to 12 bases. CDR1 and CDR2 (germline): SGHTA, FQGNSA. This CDR3 has 13 residues. This CDR3 reads CASSFPGPGEQYF. CDR3 in DNA: TGTGCCAGCAGCTTTCCGGGACCAGGCGAGCAGTACTTC. The variable domain in full, with the rest retrieved from reference TRBV7-2 and TRBJ2-7, is GAGVSQSPSNKVTEKGKDVELRCDPISGHTALYWYRQSLGQGLEFLIYFQGNSAPDKSGLPSDRFSAERTGGSVSTLTIQRTQQEDSAVYLCASSFPGPGEQYFGPGTRLTVT.

This clone was picked up a small number of times. The chain has TRBV19 and TRBJ1-2, with 7 bases identical to TRBD1. Germline CDR1 LNHDA, CDR2 SQIVND (reference sequence). There are 14 residues in the CDR3. After removal of 5 bases from V and 0 bases from J, the junction contained 3 bases not matched to a gene. The CDR3 DNA is TGTGCCAGTAGTCCACAGGGGCCTAACTATGGCTACACCTTC. Its protein product is CASSPQGPNYGYTF.

This clone was found once. A far larger clone is a single base away, which makes a read error likely. Other DNA sequences in this specimen translate into the identical CDR3. The chain recombines TRBV5-6 with TRBJ2-7; weak D call: TRBD1 (5 bases). Trimming cost V 0 bases and J 2 bases, with 6 bases left between them. The CDR3 is made up of 13 amino acids. Germline V gene lookup returns CDR1 SGHDT and CDR2 YYEEEE. The CDR3 is CASSLGRAYEQYF. Here the CDR3 DNA reads TGTGCCAGCAGCTTGGGCAGGGCCTACGAGCAGTACTTC.

This chain links TRBV5-4 with TRBJ1-1; unclear D gene. The germline gives CDR1 SGHNT, CDR2 YYREEE (reference sequence). The CDR3 is 15 amino acids. With 4 bases removed from V and 1 base from J, the gap between germline ends came to 14 bases. Written as DNA, the CDR3 is TGTGCCAGCAGCATGACTTCCGACGGGAACACTGAAGCTTTCTTT. Encoded protein: CASSMTSDGNTEAFF.

This clone turned up a few times. V usage is TRBV7-7 and J usage is TRBJ2-3; TRBD1 might be the D (5 bases). V lost 1 base and J lost 8, with 10 bases in between. Germline loops: CDR1 SSHAT, CDR2 FNYEAQ (reference sequence). The CDR3 runs to 13 residues. CDR3 coding DNA: TGTGCCAGCAGCTTAGAAAGGCAGGGTACGCAGTATTTT. Translation: CASSLERQGTQYF.

The chain is built from TRBV5-1 and TRBJ2-1, with 10 bases that match TRBD2. The germline V gene has CDR1 SGHRS and CDR2 YFSETQ. With V trimmed by 5 bases and J by 8 bases, 13 bases remained unmatched. The CDR3 sequence is 16 residues long. The CDR3 region has the DNA TGCGCCAGCAGTCCCGGAGGAGCGGGAGGGGCTGATGAGCAGTTCTTC. Protein product: CASSPGGAGGADEQFF. Full variable domain (outside the CDR3, taken from reference TRBV5-1 and TRBJ2-1): KAGVTQTPRYLIKTRGQQVTLSCSPISGHRSVSWYQQTPGQGLQFLFEYFSETQRNKGNFPGRFSGRQFSNSRSEMNVSTLELGDSALYLCASSPGGAGGADEQFFGPGTRLTVL.

The gene calls are TRBV28 and TRBJ2-7; D might be TRBD1 (5 bases). V was shortened by 7 bases and J by 12 bases, with 19 bases between the two germline ends. This CDR3 region has 12 residues. Germline V gives CDR1 MDHEN, CDR2 SYDVKM. CDR3 sequence reads: CASNLGQRRLYF. The CDR3 nucleotides are TGTGCCAGCAACCTGGGGCAGCGCCGGCTGTACTTC. Full variable domain (rest looked up from reference TRBV28 and TRBJ2-7): DVKVTQSSRYLVKRTGEKVFLECVQDMDHENMFWYRQDPGLGLRLIYFSYDVKMKEKGDIPEGYSVSREKKERFSLILESASTNQTSMYLCASNLGQRRLYFGPGTRLTVT.

The rearrangement joins TRBV9 to TRBJ2-2; the D is unclear. Trimming took off 4 bases at V and 7 bases at J, with 8 bases between the two ends. Germline CDR1 SGDLS, CDR2 YYNGEE. The CDR3 totals 12 residues. In DNA form, the CDR3 reads TGTGCCAGCAGCCTCCAAGTCGGGGAGCTGTTTTTT. Encoded protein: CASSLQVGELFF.

The chain joins TRBV5-1 to TRBJ1-1, with D uncertain. The germline V gene has CDR1 SGHRS and CDR2 YFSETQ. V dropped 1 base and J dropped 0 bases, with 10 bases sitting between them. CDR3 size: 15 residues. CDR3 region: CASSLLEGLNTEAFF. The CDR3 DNA sequence: TGCGCCAGCAGCTTGCTGGAGGGTTTGAACACTGAAGCTTTCTTT.

The chain is built from TRBV28 and TRBJ2-7; D gene uncertain. Trimming took off 8 bases at V and 3 bases at J, with 11 bases between the two ends. Germline-derived CDR1 and CDR2 are MDHEN and SYDVKM. CDR3 length: 12 residues. CDR3 DNA sequence: TGTGCCAGCGCCCGGAGTTACTACGAGCAGTACTTC. It specifies CASARSYYEQYF. Full variable domain (remainder filled in from reference TRBV28 and TRBJ2-7): DVKVTQSSRYLVKRTGEKVFLECVQDMDHENMFWYRQDPGLGLRLIYFSYDVKMKEKGDIPEGYSVSREKKERFSLILESASTNQTSMYLCASARSYYEQYFGPGTRLTVT.

The V and J genes are TRBV6-5 and TRBJ2-5; 7 bases line up with TRBD1. V was clipped by 7 bases and J by 4 bases; unmatched bases: 0. The CDR3 has 11 residues. Germline V lookup: CDR1 MNHEY, CDR2 SVGAGI. CDR3 nucleotides: TGTGCCAGCAACAGGGGAGAGACCCAGTACTTC. Its translation is CASNRGETQYF.

The chain employs TRBV19 and TRBJ1-1; D is possibly TRBD1 (5 bases). V was cut by 5 bases and J by 5 bases, with 15 bases left in between. CDR1 is LNHDA, CDR2 SQIVND, per germline (reference sequence). The CDR3 contains 14 residues. CDR3 nucleotide sequence: TGTGCCAGTAGTGATTTTTCAGGGAGTACTGAAGCTTTCTTT. Translation gives CASSDFSGSTEAFF.

The DNA of the CDR3 is TGTGCCAGCAGTTACTACGCCGAACCCTCCTACGAGCAGTACTTC. Amino acids: CASSYYAEPSYEQYF. The V and J genes are TRBV6-5 and TRBJ2-7, with D unresolved. The CDR3 runs to 15 residues. The germline V gene has CDR1 MNHEY and CDR2 SVGAGI. Between the trimmed V and J ends, which lost 1 base and 0 bases, there was a span of 10 bases.

V and J are TRBV4-3 and TRBJ1-5; a possible D gene is TRBD1 (6 bases). Looked up from germline, CDR1 is LGHNA and CDR2 is YSLEER. The CDR3 has 17 residues. V lost 1 base and J 5 bases, leaving 18 bases between the germline ends. As DNA, the CDR3 is TGCGCCAGCAGCCAAGGACAGGTCGGGGGGAGTTATCAGCCCCAGCATTTT. It codes for CASSQGQVGGSYQPQHF.